A selection of T cell receptor beta chains follows, all from one sample in a study of blood T cell repertoires in COVID-19. Repertoires were generated with immunoSEQ multiplex PCR, while TCRdb's copy carries only in-frame clones and drops some. The sample carries hundreds of thousands of clones, under 85% recorded once. The sequencing sample was made of peripheral blood. The source of these receptors is a woman younger than 45 with COVID-19, enrolled during active disease. Both conserved end residues are part of each CDR3. A D gene is named only where the DNA matches it firmly. Some rows mark clone size as missing; the rest say once, few, many or name a class of expanded clone.

>NA|TRBV14|TRBJ1-4|14|NA
TGTGCCAGCAGCGGAGCAGGGATGGATGAAAAACTGTTTTTT
CASSGAGMDEKLFF
>NA|TRBV25-1|TRBJ1-6|15|NA
TGTGCCAGCAGCCCCTCGTCGGGGGATTACTCACCCCTCCACTTT
CASSPSSGDYSPLHF
>NA|TRBV5-4|TRBJ2-1|16|NA
TGTGCCAGCAGCCCACGGGGCGGGAACCTAGACAGTGAGCAGTTCTTC
CASSPRGGNLDSEQFF
>NA|TRBV12-3/TRBV12-4|TRBJ1-2|13|NA
TGTGCCAGCAGTTTAATCAGGGTCCATGGCTACACCTTC
CASSLIRVHGYTF
>NA|TRBV7-2|TRBJ2-2|15|TRBD1
TGTGCCAGCAGCTTAGGAGGGGGCAAGACCGGGGAGCTGTTTTTT
CASSLGGGKTGELFF
>NA|TRBV20-1|TRBJ1-3|11|NA
TGCAGTGCTAGACAGGGAAACACCATATATTTT
CSARQGNTIYF
>NA|TRBV4-3|TRBJ1-3|15|TRBD1
TGCGCCAGCAGCCAACAAGTGACAGGGACGGACACCATATATTTT
CASSQQVTGTDTIYF
>NA|TRBV2|TRBJ1-5|15|NA
TGTGCCAGCGGATGGGACACCGTTAGCAATCAGCCCCAGCATTTT
CASGWDTVSNQPQHF
>NA|TRBV9|TRBJ2-3|16|TRBD2
TGTGCCAGCAGCTCCACGACTAGCGGGAACACAGATACGCAGTATTTT
CASSSTTSGNTDTQYF
>NA|TRBV29-1|TRBJ2-7|15|TRBD2
TGCAGCGTAGGACTAGCGGGAGCGAAGTCCTACGAGCAGTACTTC
CSVGLAGAKSYEQYF
>NA|TRBV7-9|TRBJ2-5|18|TRBD2
TGTGCCAGCAGTTTACAGTTTCGCGGGAGGGAGTACCAAGAGACCCAGTACTTC
CASSLQFRGREYQETQYF
>NA|TRBV7-3|TRBJ1-1|13|NA
TGTGCCAGCAGCTTCGGTGGGAACACTGAAGCTTTCTTT
CASSFGGNTEAFF
>once|TRBV9|TRBJ2-5|17|TRBD2
TGTGCCAGCAGCCCCTCAAACCGAGCGGGGTACCAAGAGACCCAGTACTTC
CASSPSNRAGYQETQYF
>NA|TRBV10-3|TRBJ1-1|13|TRBD1
TGTGCCACCTCACAGGGGGCGCCTTCTGAAGCTTTCTTT
CATSQGAPSEAFF
>NA|TRBV5-5|TRBJ2-7|13|TRBD2
TGTGCCAGCAGCCCGTTAGCGGGAGTCCAGCAGTACTTC
CASSPLAGVQQYF
>NA|TRBV27|TRBJ1-5|16|NA
TGTGCCAGCAGTTTGACAGTTCTGATGGGTGATCAGCCCCAGCATTTT
CASSLTVLMGDQPQHF
>NA|TRBV7-9|TRBJ1-2|17|TRBD1
TGTGCCAGCAGCCCACCGGGACAGGGGGCGTTGAACTATGGCTACACCTTC
CASSPPGQGALNYGYTF
>NA|TRBV5-1|TRBJ1-1|13|NA
TGCGCCAGCAGATCGACAGTAACCACTGAAGCTTTCTTT
CASRSTVTTEAFF
>NA|TRBV11-1|TRBJ1-1|14|TRBD1
TGTGCCAGCAGCTTAACGGACAGGGGAACTGAAGCTTTCTTT
CASSLTDRGTEAFF
>NA|TRBV18|TRBJ2-3|16|TRBD1
TGTGCCAGCTCACCACCGACAGGGCGAGTGGCAGATACGCAGTATTTT
CASSPPTGRVADTQYF
>NA|TRBV9|TRBJ1-3|17|TRBD1
TGTGCCAGCAGCGGAACCGCCGGGACAGGGAAGAGAAACACCATATATTTT
CASSGTAGTGKRNTIYF
>NA|TRBV5-1|TRBJ2-7|14|NA
TGCGCCAGCAGCTTCGGAGGGGGGGCAAACGAGCAGTACTTC
CASSFGGGANEQYF
>NA|TRBV5-1|TRBJ1-1|17|TRBD1
TGCGCCAGCAGCACCGGGACAGGGGGTTCTATGAACACTGAAGCTTTCTTT
CASSTGTGGSMNTEAFF
>NA|TRBV2|TRBJ2-1|17|TRBD2
TGTGCCAGCAGTGTAGAACTAGCGGGGGGGTACTACAATGAGCAGTTCTTC
CASSVELAGGYYNEQFF
>NA|TRBV5-4|TRBJ2-5|16|NA
TGTGCCAGCAGCTTAACCAAGGGAACAGGCGGCGAGACCCAGTACTTC
CASSLTKGTGGETQYF
>NA|TRBV28|TRBJ2-1|14|NA
TGTGCCACAGAGCCGGGGGGCGGTTACAATGAGCAGTTCTTC
CATEPGGGYNEQFF
>few|TRBV27|TRBJ2-3|12|NA
TGTGCCAGCAGTTTCCTATCAGATACGCAGTATTTT
CASSFLSDTQYF
>NA|TRBV7-3|TRBJ2-3|14|TRBD1
TGTGCCAGCAGCGCACAGGGGGCTGCAGATACGCAGTATTTT
CASSAQGAADTQYF
>NA|TRBV5-1|TRBJ1-1|14|NA
TGCGCCAGCAGCGGAACAGGGCAGAACACTGAAGCTTTCTTT
CASSGTGQNTEAFF
>few|TRBV2|TRBJ1-6|12|NA
TGTGCCAGCAGTGGAACGGGTTCACCCCTCCACTTT
CASSGTGSPLHF
>few|TRBV19|TRBJ1-2|15|TRBD1
TGTGCCAGTAGTTGGACAGGGCGAACTAACTATGGCTACACCTTC
CASSWTGRTNYGYTF
>NA|TRBV11-2|TRBJ2-1|18|TRBD2
TGTGCCAGCAGCTTAGATTCTTTCAGGGAGGGGCCCTACAATGAGCAGTTCTTC
CASSLDSFREGPYNEQFF
>NA|TRBV24-1|TRBJ2-5|15|NA
TGTGCCACCAGTGATTCTGCGGCAGGGGAAGAGACCCAGTACTTC
CATSDSAAGEETQYF
>NA|TRBV28|TRBJ1-6|17|TRBD1
TGTGCCAGCAGTTTGAGGACAGGCAGCTCCTATAATTCACCCCTCCACTTT
CASSLRTGSSYNSPLHF
>NA|TRBV18|TRBJ2-1|18|NA
TGTGCCAGCTCACCAGTTCGGTCTACGGGGTCTACCTACAATGAGCAGTTCTTC
CASSPVRSTGSTYNEQFF
>NA|TRBV7-3|TRBJ1-6|14|NA
TGTGCCAGCAGCGGGGGGGCAGTTGGATCACCCCTCCACTTT
CASSGGAVGSPLHF
>NA|TRBV5-1|TRBJ2-7|14|TRBD1
TGCGCCAGCAGCGATCAGGGACAGGATTACGAGCAGTACTTC
CASSDQGQDYEQYF
>NA|TRBV27|TRBJ1-1|15|TRBD1
TGTGCCAGCAGTTTCTCGACAGGGGGAGAAACTGAAGCTTTCTTT
CASSFSTGGETEAFF
>once|TRBV6-4|TRBJ2-7|17|TRBD2
TGTGCCAGCAGTGACGGCATAGCGGGAGATCGTGCCTACGAGCAGTACTTC
CASSDGIAGDRAYEQYF
>NA|TRBV7-9|TRBJ2-3|19|TRBD2
TGTGCCAGCAGCTTAGCTTTTGGGACTAGCGTAGTCATCACAGATACGCAGTATTTT
CASSLAFGTSVVITDTQYF
>NA|TRBV2|TRBJ1-1|13|TRBD1
TGTGCCAGCAGGGACAGGGTGAACACTGAAGCTTTCTTT
CASRDRVNTEAFF
>NA|TRBV5-1|TRBJ1-1|13|NA
TGCGCCAGCAGCATGACGGGGTTCGATGAAGCTTTCTTT
CASSMTGFDEAFF
>once|TRBV5-4|TRBJ2-5|19|TRBD2
TGTGCCAGCAGCTTGCCCCTTGGACAGGGGACTAGCGGGGAAGAGACCCAGTACTTC
CASSLPLGQGTSGEETQYF
>NA|TRBV6-5|TRBJ1-1|15|NA
TGTGCCAGCAGTTACTCGATGGAGGGAGGGACTGAAGCTTTCTTT
CASSYSMEGGTEAFF
>NA|TRBV5-1|TRBJ1-1|12|NA
TGCGCCAGCAGCGGATCGGCGGATGAAGCTTTCTTT
CASSGSADEAFF
>NA|TRBV5-1|TRBJ1-1|17|TRBD1
TGCGCCAGCAGCTTGGCCGGGACAGGAGACTTGAACACTGAAGCTTTCTTT
CASSLAGTGDLNTEAFF
>NA|TRBV2|TRBJ2-3|16|TRBD2
TGTGCCAGCAGTGAGACCCCTCGGGGGGACACAGATACGCAGTATTTT
CASSETPRGDTDTQYF
>NA|TRBV29-1|TRBJ2-3|16|TRBD2
TGCAGCGTTGGCGGGACTAGCGGGGGGAGCACAGATACGCAGTATTTT
CSVGGTSGGSTDTQYF
>NA|TRBV5-1|TRBJ2-5|21|TRBD2
TGCGCCAGCAGCTTGGCCGGAGGACGCGAGACCCTAGCGGGAGGACAAGAGACCCAGTACTTC
CASSLAGGRETLAGGQETQYF
>NA|TRBV27|TRBJ1-6|16|TRBD1
TGTGCCAGCAGCATAGGAGGGCCAGGGGGATTCTCACCCCTCCACTTT
CASSIGGPGGFSPLHF
>once|TRBV18|TRBJ1-1|16|TRBD1
TGTGCCAGCTCACCCGGGACAGCCTCTAGAACCGGTGTTGCTTTCTTT
CASSPGTASRTGVAFF
>NA|TRBV6-5|TRBJ2-7|15|TRBD2
TGTGCCAGCAGTTACTCACTAGCGGCGTCCTACGAGCAGTACTTC
CASSYSLAASYEQYF
>NA|TRBV18|TRBJ1-3|15|TRBD1
TGTGCCAGCTCTCTCGACAGGGGACATGGAAACACCATATATTTT
CASSLDRGHGNTIYF
>NA|TRBV5-1|TRBJ2-3|17|TRBD2
TGCGCCAGCAGCTTGGAGTCGTTGACTAGCGGAACAGATACGCAGTATTTT
CASSLESLTSGTDTQYF
>NA|TRBV6-1|TRBJ1-6|16|TRBD1
TGTGCCAGCAGTGAGCAGGGGGTTTCCTTAAATTCACCCCTCCACTTT
CASSEQGVSLNSPLHF
>NA|TRBV7-9|TRBJ2-5|14|TRBD2
TGTGCCAGCAGCGAACGCCTAGCGGCAGAGACCCAGTACTTC
CASSERLAAETQYF